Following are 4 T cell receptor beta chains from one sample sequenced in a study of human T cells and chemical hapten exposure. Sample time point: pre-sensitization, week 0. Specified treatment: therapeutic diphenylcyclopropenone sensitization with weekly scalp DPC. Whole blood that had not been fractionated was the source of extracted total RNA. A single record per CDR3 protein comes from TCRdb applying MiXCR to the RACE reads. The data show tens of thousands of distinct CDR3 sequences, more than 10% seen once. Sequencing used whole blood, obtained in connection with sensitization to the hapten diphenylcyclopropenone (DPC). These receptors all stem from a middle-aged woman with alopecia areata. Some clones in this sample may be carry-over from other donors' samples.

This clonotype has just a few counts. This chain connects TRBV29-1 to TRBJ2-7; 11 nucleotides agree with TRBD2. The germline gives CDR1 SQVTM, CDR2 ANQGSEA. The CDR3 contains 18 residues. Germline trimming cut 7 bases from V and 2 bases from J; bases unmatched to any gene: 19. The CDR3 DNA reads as TGCAGCGATCCCCGGGTGACTAGCGGGACTCTCCGCCCCTACGAGCAGTACTTC. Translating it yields CSDPRVTSGTLRPYEQYF.

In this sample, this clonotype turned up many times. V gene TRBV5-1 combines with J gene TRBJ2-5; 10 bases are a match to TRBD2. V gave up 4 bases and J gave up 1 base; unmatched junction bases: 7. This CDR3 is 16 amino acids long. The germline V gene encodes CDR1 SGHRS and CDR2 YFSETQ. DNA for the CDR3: TGCGCCAGCAGCCGGGGTACTAGCGGGGCCCAAGAGACCCAGTACTTC. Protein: CASSRGTSGAQETQYF. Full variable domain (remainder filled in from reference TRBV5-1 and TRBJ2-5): KAGVTQTPRYLIKTRGQQVTLSCSPISGHRSVSWYQQTPGQGLQFLFEYFSETQRNKGNFPGRFSGRQFSNSRSEMNVSTLELGDSALYLCASSRGTSGAQETQYFGPGTRLLVL.

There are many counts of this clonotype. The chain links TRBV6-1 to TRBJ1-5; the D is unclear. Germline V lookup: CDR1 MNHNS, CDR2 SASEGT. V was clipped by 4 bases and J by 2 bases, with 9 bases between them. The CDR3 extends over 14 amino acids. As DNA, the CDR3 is TGTGCCAGCAGTGGGGGTCCAGGCAATCAGCCCCAGCATTTT. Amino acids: CASSGGPGNQPQHF.

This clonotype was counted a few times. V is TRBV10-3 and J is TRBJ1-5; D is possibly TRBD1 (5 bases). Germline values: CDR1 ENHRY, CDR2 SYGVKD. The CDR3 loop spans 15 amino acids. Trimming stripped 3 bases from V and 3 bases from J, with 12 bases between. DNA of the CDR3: TGTGCCATCAGTGACAGGGCCGACATCAATCAGCCCCAGCATTTT. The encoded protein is CAISDRADINQPQHF.